Many counts were recorded for the clone carrying this TCR beta chain. Its antigen is undetermined. The data derive from a study of human T cells and chemical hapten exposure. Study conclusions and caveats: Expanded TCRs grouped into significantly more large CDR3 similarity clusters than controls produced.

The time point: patch test 1, 2 weeks after DPC sensitization. Treatment specified: therapeutic diphenylcyclopropenone sensitization with weekly scalp DPC. Unique molecular identifiers were linked by the library to individual cDNA molecules. TCRdb fed the RACE reads into MiXCR, producing one record per CDR3 protein. The data hold approximately 49,000 distinct CDR3 sequences, with less than 10% observed a single time. The length of the CDR3 is 16 residues. Trimming shortened V by 5 bases and J by 3 bases, and 16 bases separated the two germline ends. The sequence was obtained from a woman between 50 and 59 years old with alopecia areata. Some clones in this sample may be carry-over from other donors' samples. The specimen comprised whole blood, sampled in connection with sensitization to the hapten diphenylcyclopropenone (DPC). The V gene is TRBV12-3 or TRBV12-4, the J gene TRBJ2-2, with D tentatively TRBD2 (6 bases). The CDR3 region is CASSPYRDSYTGELFF. The DNA for the CDR3 is TGTGCCAGCAGTCCCTACCGGGACTCCTACACCGGGGAGCTGTTTTTT.